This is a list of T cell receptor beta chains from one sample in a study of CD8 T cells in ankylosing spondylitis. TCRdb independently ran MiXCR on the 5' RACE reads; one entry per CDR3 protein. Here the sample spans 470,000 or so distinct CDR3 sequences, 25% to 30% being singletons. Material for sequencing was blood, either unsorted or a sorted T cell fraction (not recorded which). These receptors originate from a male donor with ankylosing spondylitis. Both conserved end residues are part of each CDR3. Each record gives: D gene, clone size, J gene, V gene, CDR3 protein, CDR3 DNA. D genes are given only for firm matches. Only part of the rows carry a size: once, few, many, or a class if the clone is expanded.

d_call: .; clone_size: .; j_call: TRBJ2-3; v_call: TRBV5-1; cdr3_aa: CASSRVEGISTDTQYF; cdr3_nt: TGCGCCAGCAGCCGAGTTGAGGGGATAAGCACAGATACGCAGTATTTT
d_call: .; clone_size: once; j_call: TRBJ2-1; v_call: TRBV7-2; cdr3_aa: CASSLGNGGYNEQFF; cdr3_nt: TGTGCCAGCAGCTTGGGAAACGGGGGCTACAATGAGCAGTTCTTC
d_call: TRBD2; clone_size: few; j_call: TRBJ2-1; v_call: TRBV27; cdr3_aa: CASRPAGTSFFF; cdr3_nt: TGTGCCAGCAGGCCGGCCGGGACTAGCTTTTTCTTC
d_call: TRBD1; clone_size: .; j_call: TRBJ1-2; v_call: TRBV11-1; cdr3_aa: CASSFSHPGQGGPSRSYTF; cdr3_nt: TGTGCCAGCAGCTTTAGCCACCCTGGACAGGGGGGCCCCTCGAGAAGCTACACCTTC
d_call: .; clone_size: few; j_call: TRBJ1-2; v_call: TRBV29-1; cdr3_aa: CSVGGAGSSGYTF; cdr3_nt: TGCAGCGTTGGGGGGGCGGGATCCAGTGGCTACACCTTC
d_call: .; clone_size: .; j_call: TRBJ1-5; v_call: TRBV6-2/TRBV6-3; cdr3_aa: CASSSYLIQGMGNQPQHF; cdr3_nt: TGTGCCAGCAGTTCATACCTCATACAGGGAATGGGCAATCAGCCCCAGCATTTT
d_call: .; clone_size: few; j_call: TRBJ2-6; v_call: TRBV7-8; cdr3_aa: CASSFSRTLSHSGANVLTF; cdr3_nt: TGTGCCAGCAGCTTTTCCAGGACCCTCTCCCACTCTGGGGCCAACGTCCTGACTTTC
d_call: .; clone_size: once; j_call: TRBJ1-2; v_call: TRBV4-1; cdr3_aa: CASSPRTPPDYGYTF; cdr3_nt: TGCGCCAGCAGCCCCCGGACACCTCCGGACTATGGCTACACCTTC
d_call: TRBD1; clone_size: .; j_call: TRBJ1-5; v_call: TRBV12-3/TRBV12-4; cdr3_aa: CASSLVGQDQPQHF; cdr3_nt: TGTGCCAGCAGTTTAGTGGGACAGGATCAGCCCCAGCATTTT
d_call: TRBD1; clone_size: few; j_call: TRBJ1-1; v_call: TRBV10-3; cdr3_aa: CAISLLDRKEAGEAFF; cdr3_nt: TGTGCCATCAGTCTTCTGGACAGGAAAGAAGCTGGTGAAGCTTTCTTT
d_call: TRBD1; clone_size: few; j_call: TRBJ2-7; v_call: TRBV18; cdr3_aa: CASSLGQGASYEQYF; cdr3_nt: TGTGCCAGCTCATTAGGACAGGGGGCGTCCTACGAGCAGTACTTC
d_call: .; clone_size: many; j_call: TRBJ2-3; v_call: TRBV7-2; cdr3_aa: CASSPGGSTDTQYF; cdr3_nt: TGTGCCAGCAGCCCCGGGGGAAGCACAGATACGCAGTATTTT
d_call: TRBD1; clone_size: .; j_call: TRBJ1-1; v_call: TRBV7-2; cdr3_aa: CASSPPSGQQNAFF; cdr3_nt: TGTGCCAGCAGCCCCCCCTCGGGACAGCAGAATGCTTTCTTT
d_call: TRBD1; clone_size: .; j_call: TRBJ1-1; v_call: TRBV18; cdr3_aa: CASSRVDRGGTEAFF; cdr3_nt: TGTGCCAGCTCACGGGTGGACAGGGGGGGCACTGAAGCTTTCTTT
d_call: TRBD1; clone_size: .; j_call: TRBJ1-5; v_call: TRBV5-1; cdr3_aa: CASSVRTGGDQPQHF; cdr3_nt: TGCGCCAGCAGCGTTCGGACAGGGGGCGATCAGCCCCAGCATTTT
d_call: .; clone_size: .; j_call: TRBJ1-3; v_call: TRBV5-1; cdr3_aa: CASSLMGTRVGNTIYF; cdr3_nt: TGCGCCAGCAGCTTGATGGGCACAAGGGTCGGAAACACCATATATTTT